This T cell receptor (beta chain) was obtained from a study of response to subunit inactivated influenza vaccine. CDR3 size: 17 residues. Germline values: CDR1 SGHAT, CDR2 FQNNGV. Between the trimmed V and J ends, which lost 5 bases and 5 bases, there was a span of 25 bases. TCRdb independently ran MiXCR on the RT-PCR reads; one entry per CDR3 protein. Seen here are some 500,000 distinct CDR3 sequences, 10% to 15% observed once, and the top ten hold around 13%. The origin of this receptor is a man aged 50-59 years who received an inactivated influenza vaccine. The starting material was PBMCs from blood, obtained 35 to 45 days after vaccination. The chain is built from TRBV11-2 and TRBJ2-7, with D perhaps TRBD2 (6 bases). CDR3 loop: CASSPRNGLLGSNEQYF. The DNA for the CDR3 is TGTGCCAGCAGCCCCCGTAACGGACTATTGGGATCTAACGAGCAGTACTTC.